This T cell receptor beta chain was recorded in a study of vaccination and CD4 T cells after COVID-19. At the level of the study: Collection of post-vaccine samples followed dose two by a median roughly 68 days, spanning a range of 14 to 241.

Germline CDR1 is MNHNS and CDR2 is SASEGT. The CDR3 is made up of 13 amino acids. V was trimmed by 7 bases and J by 0 bases, leaving 9 bases between them. In this sample, this clonotype turned up a few times. As yet, its antigen is unknown. The treatment is: approximately 9-day PBMC culture with coronavirus spike peptide pools or control peptides (ViraFEST assay). ViraFEST used peptide pools to expand antigen-specific T cells, then sequenced TCRs. The cultures had half their medium swapped for fresh IL-2 medium on days 3 and 7. With the Oncomine TCR Beta short-read assay, DNA from cultured CD4+ T cells was sequenced. TCRdb reprocessed the PCR reads with MiXCR, giving one entry per CDR3 protein. The sample yields about 17,000 distinct CDR3 sequences, over 55% seen once.

This receptor was taken from a human donor who had recovered from COVID-19. The rearrangement uses TRBV6-1 and TRBJ1-1; D not resolved. Sequencing was performed on CD4+ T cells from blood, cultured in vitro, taken after SARS-CoV-2 vaccination. CDR3 region: CASTKKVNTEAFF. Here the CDR3 DNA reads TGTGCCAGCACCAAAAAGGTGAACACTGAAGCTTTCTTT.